This T cell receptor beta chain was retrieved from a study of blood T cell repertoires in COVID-19. The germline V and J ends were trimmed by 5 bases and 0 bases, with 15 bases remaining between them. CDR1 SGHTA and CDR2 FQGNSA come from the germline V gene. This CDR3 is 16 amino acids long. The table lists this clone with a count of one. TCRdb's copy holds only in-frame clones and misses some; the assay was immunoSEQ multiplex PCR. The sample has over 100,000 clones, roughly 85% seen once. The specimen sequenced was peripheral blood. The gene calls are TRBV7-2 and TRBJ2-3; D possibly corresponds to TRBD2 (7 bases). This clonotype originated in a man aged 45 to 65 with active COVID-19. This CDR3 reads CASSTRGGSSTDTQYF. CDR3 nucleotide sequence: TGTGCCAGCAGCACGAGGGGGGGCTCTAGCACAGATACGCAGTATTTT. Full variable domain (missing parts from reference TRBV7-2 and TRBJ2-3): GAGVSQSPSNKVTEKGKDVELRCDPISGHTALYWYRQSLGQGLEFLIYFQGNSAPDKSGLPSDRFSAERTGGSVSTLTIQRTQQEDSAVYLCASSTRGGSSTDTQYFGPGTRLTVL.